A single sample gave rise to the 9 T cell receptor beta chains below, sequenced in a study of blood T cell repertoires in COVID-19. The assay was immunoSEQ multiplex PCR, and TCRdb's table has in-frame clones only and misses some. Seen here are fewer than 600,000 clones, 85% to 90% observed once, and the top ten hold 1.5% to 2%. The specimen sequenced was PBMCs or T cells enriched from blood (not recorded which). The receptors were gathered from a woman in her 40s who had recovered from COVID-19.

This clone was seen repeatedly, ten times or more. DNA of the CDR3: TGTGCCAGCAGCTCCCGCGTCGGGACTAGCGGAACCGGGGAGCTGTTTTTT. Translated: CASSSRVGTSGTGELFF. The chain has TRBV7-6 and TRBJ2-2, with TRBD2 matching over 11 bases. This CDR3 spans 17 amino acids. Germline loops: CDR1 SGHVS, CDR2 FNYEAQ. Unmatched junction bases numbered 9, after V lost 4 bases and J lost 5 bases. Together with reference TRBV7-6 and TRBJ2-2, the CDR3 gives the full variable domain: GAGVSQSPRYKVTKRGQDVALRCDPISGHVSLYWYRQALGQGPEFLTYFNYEAQQDKSGLPNDRFSAERPEGSISTLTIQRTEQRDSAMYRCASSSRVGTSGTGELFFGEGSRLTVL.

V is TRBV24-1 and J is TRBJ2-2, with 11 bases lining up with TRBD1. The CDR3 loop spans 15 amino acids. Per the germline V gene, CDR1 is KGHDR and CDR2 is SFDVKD. Trimming cost V 6 bases and J 3 bases; bases outside gene matches: 2. The CDR3 sequence: CATSRGQGDTGELFF. CDR3 bases: TGTGCCACCAGTAGGGGACAGGGGGACACCGGGGAGCTGTTTTTT.

A remark on this clone: Other DNA sequences in this specimen translate into the identical CDR3. The rearrangement links TRBV19 to TRBJ2-5; perhaps TRBD1 as D (6 bases). V gave up 4 bases and J gave up 1 base, with 10 bases separating them. This CDR3 comprises 14 residues. Germline V gives CDR1 LNHDA, CDR2 SQIVND (reference sequence). CDR3 amino acids: CASSTSGVQETQYF. DNA for the CDR3: TGTGCCAGTAGTACCTCAGGGGTCCAAGAGACCCAGTACTTC.

This clone was recorded only once. The chain joins TRBV30 to TRBJ1-1; D gene uncertain. The CDR3 has 11 amino acids. Germline V lookup: CDR1 GTSNPN, CDR2 SVGIG (reference sequence). The V gene lost 2 bases and the J gene lost 7 bases, with 8 bases spanning the gap. The CDR3 here is CAWSPEVEAFF. As DNA, the CDR3 is TGTGCCTGGAGTCCGGAGGTTGAAGCTTTCTTT.

The V gene is TRBV10-3, the J gene TRBJ2-3; possibly TRBD1 for D (5 bases). The ends were cut back, 7 bases at V and 6 bases at J, with 17 bases in the middle. This CDR3 has 14 residues. CDR1 is ENHRY, CDR2 SYGVKD, per germline. CDR3 sequence (DNA): TGTGCCATCACCTTAGACAGCCTCGGGGATACGCAGTATTTT. Translating it yields CAITLDSLGDTQYF.

This clone was observed once. V usage is TRBV12-3 or TRBV12-4 and J usage is TRBJ2-1, with TRBD2 matching 8 bases. V shed 6 bases, J shed 8 bases, and the junction held 3 bases outside the gene matches. This CDR3 contains 12 residues. CDR3 region: CASRKTSDEQFF. In DNA, the CDR3 is TGTGCCAGCAGGAAGACTAGCGATGAGCAGTTCTTC.

This chain connects TRBV6-5 to TRBJ1-2, with TRBD1 matching over 7 bases. The CDR3 loop spans 15 amino acids. J gave up 7 bases and V 2 bases, and 10 bases lay outside the gene matches. CDR1 MNHEY and CDR2 SVGAGI come from the germline V gene. The CDR3 spells CASSYLTGAVGGYTF. In DNA form, the CDR3 reads TGTGCCAGCAGTTACCTAACAGGGGCCGTAGGTGGCTACACCTTC.

The chain couples TRBV4-1 to TRBJ2-7; weak D call: TRBD1 (6 bases). Trimming stripped 5 bases from V and 3 bases from J, with 11 bases between. The CDR3 runs 13 residues. Germline loops: CDR1 MGHRA, CDR2 YSYEKL. This CDR3 is CASSTRDNYEQYF. Written as DNA, the CDR3 is TGCGCCAGCAGCACCCGGGACAACTACGAGCAGTACTTC.

This chain joins TRBV4-1 and TRBJ1-6, with 7 bases matching TRBD1. This CDR3 spans 18 amino acids. V gave up 0 bases and J gave up 0 bases; unmatched junction bases: 5. Germline-derived CDR1 and CDR2 are MGHRA and YSYEKL. Here the CDR3 reads CASSQDVTGSSYNSPLHF. In DNA, the CDR3 is TGCGCCAGCAGCCAAGATGTGACAGGGAGCTCCTATAATTCACCCCTCCACTTT.